Each of the 28 T cell receptor beta chains below was sequenced from the same sample in a study of tumor-infiltrating lymphocytes in primary liver carcinoma. Investigators took RNA and DNA out together from 20-30 mg of unsorted bulk tissue. TCR beta cDNA was prepared out of around 460 ng total RNA by means of a constant-region primer. Researchers made the TCR beta libraries by running three nested multiplex PCR rounds with slightly modified ARM-PCR. PCR rounds one and two used TRBV1-TRBV30 forward primers with a C-beta reverse primer for 10 cycles each. TCRdb called the multiplex PCR reads again in MiXCR, with one record for every CDR3 protein. In the table there are tens of thousands of distinct CDR3 sequences, less than 85% of which are singletons. Sequenced input: liver tumor tissue from sampling region 5. Subset: tumor region T5, tumor centre. The receptors here all came from a middle-aged man with primary liver carcinoma and hepatitis B virus infection.

Comments on this clonotype: One end of the junction is discordant with germline, which a read error may explain. This sequence joins TRBV5-5 and TRBJ2-5; perhaps D is TRBD1 or TRBD2 (5 bases each). Germline lookup yields CDR1 SGHKS and CDR2 YYEKEE (reference sequence). The CDR3 loop spans 15 amino acids. The CDR3 DNA sequence: TGTGTCAGCAGCTGGGGGTCGGGCTATCAAGAGACCCAATACTTC. Translated: CVSSWGSGYQETQYF.

This clonotype was found many times. V and J are TRBV12-3 or TRBV12-4 and TRBJ1-5, with D possibly matching TRBD1 (5 bases). The V end lost 6 bases, the J end lost 1 base, and 16 bases lay between the germline ends. The CDR3 has 16 residues. The CDR3: CASSPVAGPSNQPQHF. CDR3 nucleotide sequence: TGTGCCAGCAGCCCGGTGGCGGGACCAAGCAATCAGCCCCAGCATTTT.

The V gene is TRBV6-5, the J gene TRBJ2-7; 9 positions match TRBD1. Per the germline V gene, CDR1 is MNHEY and CDR2 is SVGAGI. The CDR3 has 14 amino acids. J was trimmed by 3 bases and V by 8 bases; bases with no gene match: 8. The chain's CDR3 is CASYTGQGHYEQYF. The DNA of the CDR3 is TGTGCCAGCTACACGGGACAGGGACACTACGAGCAGTACTTC.

J is TRBJ2-7 and V is TRBV29-1; tentative D call: TRBD1 (6 bases). Germline values: CDR1 SQVTM, CDR2 ANQGSEA. CDR3 size: 13 residues. Trimming took off 7 bases at V and 2 bases at J, with 15 bases between the two ends. The CDR3, as DNA: TGCAGCGCTTTCGGACAGACCGCCTACGAGCAGTACTTC. Encoded protein: CSAFGQTAYEQYF.

Remarks on this clonotype: One end of the junction is discordant with germline, which a read error may explain. The chain is built from TRBV11-2 and TRBJ2-2; possibly TRBD2 for D (5 bases). The V gene's germline CDR1 is SGHAT and CDR2 FQNNGV. This CDR3 comprises 15 residues. CDR3 residues: CASLSPGAYTGELLF. The CDR3 nucleotides read TGTGCCAGTCTCTCACCTGGAGCGTACACCGGGGAGCTGTTATTT.

With regard to this clonotype: The junction departs from germline at one end; a sequencing error may be responsible. The CDR3 nucleotides read TGCGCCAGCAGTGGGTCAGACAGGGGAGGAGAGACCCACTACTTC. It encodes CASSGSDRGGETHYF. This chain links TRBV10-2 with TRBJ2-5; the match to TRBD1 covers 8 bases. CDR1 WSHSY and CDR2 SAAADI come from the germline V gene. The CDR3 contains 15 residues.

This clonotype was recorded at least ten times. The chain is built from TRBV29-1 and TRBJ2-5; D is possibly TRBD1 or TRBD2 (6 bases each). The CDR3 consists of 13 residues. V gave up 3 bases and J gave up 4 bases, with 12 bases separating them. Germline CDR1 is SQVTM and CDR2 is ANQGSEA. The CDR3, as DNA: TGCAGCGTTGATAGGGGGGAGGTAGAGACCCAGTACTTC. Its translation: CSVDRGEVETQYF.

Turning to this clonotype: At one end, the junction sequence differs from germline, possibly due to a read error. This chain links TRBV11-2 with TRBJ2-5; a weak D match, TRBD1 (6 bases). Germline CDR1 is SGHAT and CDR2 is FQNNGV. The CDR3 has 17 residues. The CDR3 region has the DNA TGTCCCAGCAGCTTAGTCAATGGGGGCAGTCGGCAAGAGACCCAGAACTTC. As protein: CPSSLVNGGSRQETQNF.

Notes on this clonotype: A read error may account for a junction end that differs from germline. J is TRBJ2-1 and V is TRBV19, with D maybe TRBD2 (5 bases). Per germline, CDR1 LNHDA and CDR2 SQIVND (reference sequence). This CDR3 comprises 14 residues. The DNA for the CDR3 is TGTGCTAGTAGTATAGGGCGGGCCTACAATGTGCAGTTCTTC. Protein: CASSIGRAYNVQFF.

This chain joins TRBV29-1 and TRBJ2-7; D uncertain. Trimming shortened V by 7 bases and J by 12 bases, and 22 bases separated the two germline ends. The CDR3 is made up of 12 amino acids. The germline V gene has CDR1 SQVTM and CDR2 ANQGSEA. The CDR3 region is CSAKGISYKRYF. The CDR3 DNA reads as TGCAGCGCCAAAGGCATCTCCTACAAGCGGTACTTC.

This clonotype was counted many times. The V call is TRBV28, the J call TRBJ2-3; TRBD1 matches at 9 bases. V trimming: 4 bases; J trimming: 3 bases; junction bases outside the gene matches: 5. CDR1 MDHEN and CDR2 SYDVKM come from the germline V gene. The CDR3 consists of 15 residues. The CDR3 reads CASSWGQGGTDTQYF. The DNA for the CDR3 is TGTGCCAGCAGTTGGGGACAGGGTGGGACAGATACGCAGTATTTT.

A note on this clonotype: The conserved phenylalanine or tryptophan is not found at the CDR3 terminus, so this likely reflects a read error. The rearrangement links TRBV29-1 to TRBJ2-1; D might be TRBD2 (6 bases). Trimming removed 5 bases at V and 4 bases at J, with 15 bases between. The length of the CDR3 is 14 residues. CDR1 SQVTM and CDR2 ANQGSEA come from the germline V gene. CDR3: CSVWEVPPYNEQFL. The CDR3 DNA reads TGCAGCGTTTGGGAGGTCCCGCCGTACAATGAGCAGTTCCTC.

As concerns this clonotype: The conserved phenylalanine or tryptophan normally closing the CDR3 is absent here, so this likely arose from a read error. The chain is built from TRBV4-1 and TRBJ2-1; D possibly matches TRBD1 or TRBD2 (7 bases each). Trimming pared 6 bases from V and 7 bases from J, leaving 25 bases between. The germline gives CDR1 MGHRA, CDR2 YSYEKL. The CDR3 covers 17 residues. DNA of the CDR3: TGCGCCAGCAGTCTAGAGGCGGGAGTACAGGGGAGGAATGAGCAGTTCCTC. Its protein is CASSLEAGVQGRNEQFL.

The gene calls are TRBV7-9 and TRBJ2-2; a weak D match, TRBD1 (5 bases). The CDR3 length is 13 residues. Germline V gene lookup returns CDR1 SEHNR and CDR2 FQNEAQ (reference sequence). The V end was cut by 4 bases, the J end by 5 bases, with 8 bases between. CDR3 nucleotides: TGTGCCAGCAGCTCGCAGGGAACCGGGGAGCTGTTTTTT. Translation gives CASSSQGTGELFF.

As to this clonotype: Because the CDR3 is missing its conserved closing phenylalanine or tryptophan, this is likely a read error. The chain combines TRBV6-1 with TRBJ2-7; the D is unclear. CDR1 is MNHNS and CDR2 is SASEGT in the germline V gene. The CDR3 has 11 amino acids. The CDR3 sequence is CASSAHYKQYI. The CDR3 DNA follows: TGTGCCAGCAGTGCCCACTACAAGCAGTACATC.

The V gene is TRBV20-1, the J gene TRBJ2-2; D is unclear. The germline CDR1 and CDR2 sequences are DFQATT and SNEGSKA (reference sequence). The CDR3 is 16 residues long. CDR3 coding DNA: TGCGGTCCTAGAGATTCCCGGAGAGGAAACACCGGGGAGCTGTTTTTT. Translated: CGPRDSRRGNTGELFF.

Note on this clonotype: The germline gene is not matched at one end of the junction; a read error may be the cause. The CDR3 reads CASNPRPTGELFF. DNA for the CDR3: TGTGCAAGCAACCCCCGACCCACGGGGGAGCTGTTTTTT. The chain has TRBV11-2 and TRBJ2-2, with D hard to call. This CDR3 comprises 13 residues. Germline assignment: CDR1 SGHAT and CDR2 FQNNGV.

Worth noting for this clonotype: The CDR3 does not end in the conserved phenylalanine or tryptophan, so this is likely a read error. The V and J genes are TRBV11-1 and TRBJ2-1; D not certain. CDR1 and CDR2 (germline): SGHAT, FQDESV (reference sequence). The CDR3 is 13 amino acids. The CDR3 protein is CANSLGRANEQFL. CDR3 bases: TGTGCCAACAGCTTGGGTCGGGCGAATGAGCAGTTCCTC.

The chain joins TRBV29-1 to TRBJ1-2; possible D gene TRBD1, 6 bases. In germline, CDR1 is SQVTM, CDR2 ANQGSEA. Trimming removed 6 bases from V and 6 bases from J, with 14 bases in between. CDR3 size: 12 residues. DNA of the CDR3: TGCAGCGTCTCCTCAGGGGAGGATGGCTACACCTTC. It specifies CSVSSGEDGYTF.

On this clonotype: The CDR3 carries no conserved terminal phenylalanine or tryptophan, so it likely arises from a read error. This chain uses TRBV6-1 with TRBJ1-1, with 7 bases fitting TRBD1. CDR3 size: 13 residues. Germline V gives CDR1 MNHNS, CDR2 SASEGT. As DNA, the CDR3 is TGTACCAGCAGAAGGACAGGGAACACTGAAGCTTTCATT. Its protein is CTSRRTGNTEAFI.

On this clonotype: One end of the junction is discordant with germline, which a read error may explain. V is TRBV5-4 and J is TRBJ1-2; D is perhaps TRBD1 (5 bases). The germline CDR1 and CDR2 sequences are SGHNT and YYREEE (reference sequence). This CDR3 contains 14 residues. CDR3 sequence: CASSLAGSRVVYTF. The CDR3 DNA sequence: TGTGCTAGCAGCTTGGCCGGTAGCAGGGTCGTATACACCTTC.

Remarks on this clonotype: A read error may account for a junction end that differs from germline. CDR3 sequence: CTSSYRENAEAFF. The DNA for the CDR3 is TGTACCAGCAGTTACAGGGAGAACGCTGAAGCTTTCTTT. V and J are TRBV6-5 and TRBJ1-1; D may be TRBD1 (6 bases). CDR1 is MNHEY, CDR2 SVGAGI, per germline. CDR3 length equals 13 residues.

This clonotype came up many times. The chain couples TRBV7-3 to TRBJ1-5; D gene ambiguous. Germline V gene lookup returns CDR1 SGHTA and CDR2 FQGTGA. The CDR3 sequence is 16 residues long. V was cut by 2 bases and J by 0 bases, with 11 bases left in between. CDR3 DNA: TGTGCCAGCAGCTTACGCCAGACCTTTAGCAATCAGCCCCAGCATTTT. Its protein product is CASSLRQTFSNQPQHF. The entire variable domain, with the rest obtained from reference TRBV7-3 and TRBJ1-5, is as follows: GAGVSQTPSNKVTEKGKYVELRCDPISGHTALYWYRQSLGQGPEFLIYFQGTGAADDSGLPNDRFFAVRPEGSVSTLKIQRTERGDSAVYLCASSLRQTFSNQPQHFGDGTRLSIL.

Note on this clonotype: The junction differs from germline at one of its ends, possibly a read error. The V and J genes are TRBV11-2 and TRBJ2-5; D may be TRBD1 (5 bases). CDR1 is SGHAT and CDR2 is FQNNGV in the germline V gene. The CDR3 length is 12 residues. This chain's CDR3 is CDSSLEEGVQYF. Written as DNA, the CDR3 is TGTGACAGCAGCTTAGAGGAAGGGGTCCAGTACTTC.

The rearrangement joins TRBV20-1 to TRBJ2-2, with TRBD2 as a possible D gene (6 bases). This CDR3 has 13 amino acids. Trimming cost V 5 bases and J 2 bases, with 9 bases left between them. Per germline, CDR1 DFQATT and CDR2 SNEGSKA (reference sequence). The CDR3 sequence: CSAETSNTGELFF. As DNA, the CDR3 is TGCAGTGCTGAGACTAGTAACACCGGGGAGCTGTTTTTT.

The genes are TRBV6-1 and TRBJ2-7; tentatively, D is TRBD1 (6 bases). V lost 7 bases and J lost 3, with 22 bases in between. Germline V gene data show CDR1 as MNHNS and CDR2 as SASEGT. The CDR3 length is 16 residues. Here the CDR3 reads CASTISGTRRYYEQYF. The CDR3 DNA follows: TGTGCCAGCACTATTTCCGGGACAAGGAGGTACTACGAGCAGTACTTC.

This clonotype was counted ten times or more. The chain recombines TRBV7-9 with TRBJ2-7; D possibly corresponds to TRBD1 (8 bases). V shed 3 bases and J shed 3 bases, with 15 bases lying between them. CDR1 is SEHNR, CDR2 FQNEAQ, per germline (reference sequence). The CDR3 contains 15 residues. The CDR3 DNA follows: TGTGCCAGCAGCTTTACAGGGGGGGCCAGCTACGAGCAGTACTTC. It translates to CASSFTGGASYEQYF.

As concerns this clonotype: The conserved phenylalanine or tryptophan normally closing the CDR3 is absent here, so this likely arose from a read error. V and J are TRBV29-1 and TRBJ2-7; D not certain. From germline, CDR1 is SQVTM and CDR2 ANQGSEA. The CDR3 has 14 residues. The CDR3 region has the DNA TGCAACGTTGAAGACCCCACGGAAGCCTACGAGCAGTACCTC. Protein product: CNVEDPTEAYEQYL.